This is a list of T cell receptor beta chains from one sample in a study of blood T cell repertoires in COVID-19. Profiling relied on immunoSEQ multiplex PCR, and the TCRdb table lists in-frame clones only, not all of them. The sample lists 150,000 to 200,000 clones, approximately 88% occurring once. The sample was peripheral blood. These receptors all stem from a woman aged 55-69 years who had recovered from COVID-19. Each CDR3 is given with its conserved first and last residue. The order of the fields is CDR3 protein, CDR3 DNA, clone size, D gene, V gene, J gene. The D gene is left open where the match is weak. Not every row has a clone size; where given, it reads once, few, many or a size class.

CASSEQGEYGYTF	TGTGCCAGCAGCGAACAGGGGGAGTATGGCTACACCTTC	.	TRBD1	TRBV2	TRBJ1-2
CASSLPGWVNTEAFF	TGTGCCAGCAGTTTACCCGGGTGGGTGAACACTGAAGCTTTCTTT	.	.	TRBV28	TRBJ1-1
CASSLRASGGRLRYNEQFF	TGTGCCAGCAGCTTACGCGCTAGCGGGGGGCGGCTTCGATACAATGAGCAGTTCTTC	.	TRBD2	TRBV7-9	TRBJ2-1
CASSQKTGGHEKLFF	TGTGCCAGCAGCCAAAAGACAGGGGGCCATGAAAAACTGTTTTTT	.	TRBD1	TRBV5-4	TRBJ1-4
CAISREGGNYGYTF	TGTGCCATCAGTCGAGAGGGGGGGAACTATGGCTACACCTTC	.	.	TRBV10-3	TRBJ1-2
CASSEGTSGGDTQYF	TGTGCCAGCAGTGAGGGGACTAGCGGGGGGGATACGCAGTATTTT	.	TRBD2	TRBV6-1	TRBJ2-3
CASSRGGTGQETQYF	TGCGCCAGCAGCCGAGGGGGGACAGGGCAAGAGACCCAGTACTTC	.	TRBD1	TRBV5-1	TRBJ2-5
CASSPRQTRNTEAFF	TGTGCCAGCAGTCCTAGACAGACGCGGAACACTGAAGCTTTCTTT	.	.	TRBV27	TRBJ1-1
CASSRGGLAGSGGELFF	TGTGCCAGCAGCCGCGGGGGACTAGCGGGGTCGGGCGGGGAGCTGTTTTTT	.	TRBD2	TRBV5-5	TRBJ2-2
CASSPGSPKYEQYF	TGTGCCAGCAGCCCCGGGTCGCCGAAATACGAGCAGTACTTC	.	.	TRBV5-5	TRBJ2-7
CASRPTNGLGGYTF	TGTGCCAGCAGGCCTACCAACGGGTTGGGTGGCTACACCTTC	.	.	TRBV6-2/TRBV6-3	TRBJ1-2
CASSLVARGSTDTQYF	TGCGCCAGCAGCTTGGTGGCAAGGGGGAGCACAGATACGCAGTATTTT	.	.	TRBV5-1	TRBJ2-3
CASSPPGGEAFF	TGCGCCAGCAGCCCCCCCGGGGGGGAAGCTTTCTTT	.	.	TRBV5-1	TRBJ1-1
CASSVAWGDDIQYF	TGTGCCAGCAGCGTAGCTTGGGGGGATGACATTCAGTACTTC	.	.	TRBV9	TRBJ2-4
CASSVDSNYGYTF	TGTGCCAGCAGCGTAGACAGTAACTATGGCTACACCTTC	.	.	TRBV9	TRBJ1-2
CASSSRTGVAEKLFF	TGTGCCAGCAGTTCAAGGACAGGGGTAGCCGAAAAACTGTTTTTT	.	TRBD1	TRBV11-2	TRBJ1-4
CASSVEADTEAFF	TGCGCCAGCAGCGTTGAGGCGGACACTGAAGCTTTCTTT	.	.	TRBV5-1	TRBJ1-1
CASSFNRVRETQYF	TGTGCCAGCAGCTTTAATCGGGTCCGGGAGACCCAGTACTTC	.	.	TRBV7-6	TRBJ2-5
CASSTGGADEKLFF	TGTGCCAGCAGTACAGGGGGCGCGGATGAAAAACTGTTTTTT	once	TRBD1	TRBV6-6	TRBJ1-4
CASSQFWGRVHEQYF	TGCGCCAGCAGTCAATTTTGGGGCAGGGTCCACGAGCAGTACTTC	.	.	TRBV23-1	TRBJ2-7
CASSQYRGGDPGELFF	TGTGCCAGCAGCCAATACAGGGGAGGAGATCCCGGGGAGCTGTTTTTT	.	.	TRBV7-3	TRBJ2-2
CASSKDLGTGEVIYGYTF	TGTGCCAGCAGCAAAGATCTTGGGACAGGGGAGGTCATCTATGGCTACACCTTC	.	.	TRBV21-1	TRBJ1-2
CASSPGTANSPLHF	TGCGCCAGCAGCCCAGGGACAGCTAATTCACCCCTCCACTTT	.	TRBD1	TRBV4-1	TRBJ1-6
CASSLRTSTGELFF	TGTGCCAGCAGCTTAAGGACAAGCACCGGGGAGCTGTTTTTT	.	.	TRBV5-5	TRBJ2-2
CASNPGTLNYGYTF	TGTGCCAGCAACCCGGGGACTTTAAACTATGGCTACACCTTC	once	.	TRBV28	TRBJ1-2
CASSGEMNEKLFF	TGTGCCAGCAGTGGAGAGATGAATGAAAAACTGTTTTTT	.	.	TRBV2	TRBJ1-4
CASRGGTVANEKLFF	TGTGCCAGCAGGGGCGGGACAGTCGCTAATGAAAAACTGTTTTTT	.	TRBD1	TRBV28	TRBJ1-4
CASRIAGVTDTQYF	TGCGCCAGTCGGATAGCGGGGGTCACAGATACGCAGTATTTT	.	TRBD2	TRBV5-1	TRBJ2-3
CASRGQGANIQYF	TGTGCCAGCCGAGGACAGGGCGCAAACATTCAGTACTTC	few	TRBD1	TRBV3-1/TRBV3-2	TRBJ2-4
CASSFSGGPAYEQYF	TGCGCCAGCAGCTTTAGCGGGGGGCCGGCCTACGAGCAGTACTTC	.	TRBD2	TRBV5-1	TRBJ2-7
CASSPGTGSSGANVLTF	TGTGCCAGCAGCCCCGGGACTGGTAGCTCTGGGGCCAACGTCCTGACTTTC	.	.	TRBV2	TRBJ2-6
CASSYVATGGPGELFF	TGTGCCAGCAGTTATGTTGCGACAGGGGGTCCCGGGGAGCTGTTTTTT	.	TRBD1	TRBV6-6	TRBJ2-2
CASSAIAGARDYEQYF	TGTGCCAGCAGTGCGATAGCGGGGGCCCGAGACTACGAGCAGTACTTC	.	TRBD2	TRBV2	TRBJ2-7
CASRWGGRLASTEAFF	TGTGCCAGCAGGTGGGGAGGGAGGTTGGCGAGCACTGAAGCTTTCTTT	once	.	TRBV2	TRBJ1-1
CASSLEGVPGYTF	TGCGCCAGCAGCTTGGAAGGGGTCCCTGGCTACACCTTC	.	.	TRBV5-1	TRBJ1-2
CATSRDELAGETQYF	TGTGCCACCAGCAGAGATGAGCTAGCCGGGGAGACCCAGTACTTC	few	.	TRBV15	TRBJ2-5
CASSLAGTGYGNTIYF	TGCGCCAGCAGCTTGGCTGGGACAGGGTACGGAAACACCATATATTTT	.	TRBD1	TRBV5-1	TRBJ1-3
CASSLSSRDYGYTF	TGTGCCAGCAGCCTATCCAGCAGGGACTATGGCTACACCTTC	.	.	TRBV5-4	TRBJ1-2
CAISEGQGRQPQHF	TGTGCCATCAGTGAAGGGCAGGGTCGGCAGCCCCAGCATTTT	.	.	TRBV10-3	TRBJ1-5
CASSLSLAGNTDEQFF	TGCGCCAGCAGCTTGAGCCTAGCGGGGAATACAGATGAGCAGTTCTTC	.	TRBD2	TRBV5-1	TRBJ2-1
CASSLTGPGQPQHF	TGTGCCAGCAGTCTTACAGGGCCCGGTCAGCCCCAGCATTTT	.	.	TRBV27	TRBJ1-5
CASSPEPGFTNYGYTF	TGTGCCAGCAGCCCAGAGCCAGGGTTTACGAACTATGGCTACACCTTC	.	.	TRBV11-2	TRBJ1-2
CASRLTGTGSGYTF	TGTGCCAGCAGGTTAACCGGGACAGGGAGTGGCTACACCTTC	.	TRBD1	TRBV5-5	TRBJ1-2
CARSSRWRSTEAFF	TGTGCCAGAAGCTCTAGGTGGAGGAGCACTGAAGCTTTCTTT	.	.	TRBV5-3	TRBJ1-1
CASRVGTGPPEQYF	TGCGCCAGCAGGGTCGGGACAGGCCCTCCCGAGCAGTACTTC	many	TRBD1	TRBV10-2	TRBJ2-7
CASSGQGPYGYTF	TGTGCCAGCAGCGGACAGGGACCATATGGCTACACCTTC	many	TRBD1	TRBV2	TRBJ1-2
CATKTSGGAEFF	TGTGCCACCAAGACTAGCGGGGGGGCCGAGTTCTTC	.	TRBD2	TRBV19	TRBJ2-1
CASSWGDRHYGYTF	TGTGCCAGCAGTTGGGGGGACAGACACTATGGCTACACCTTC	.	TRBD1	TRBV27	TRBJ1-2
CASSDRGAYNEQFF	TGTGCCAGCAGTGACAGGGGGGCCTACAATGAGCAGTTCTTC	.	.	TRBV6-1	TRBJ2-1
CASSYPGGGKTIF	TGTGCCAGCAGTTACCCCGGGGGGGGGAAGACAATCTTC	.	TRBD2	TRBV6-5	TRBJ2-1
CASTDRLKVSNQPQHF	TGTGCCAGCACCGACAGGTTGAAAGTTAGCAATCAGCCCCAGCATTTT	.	.	TRBV6-6	TRBJ1-5